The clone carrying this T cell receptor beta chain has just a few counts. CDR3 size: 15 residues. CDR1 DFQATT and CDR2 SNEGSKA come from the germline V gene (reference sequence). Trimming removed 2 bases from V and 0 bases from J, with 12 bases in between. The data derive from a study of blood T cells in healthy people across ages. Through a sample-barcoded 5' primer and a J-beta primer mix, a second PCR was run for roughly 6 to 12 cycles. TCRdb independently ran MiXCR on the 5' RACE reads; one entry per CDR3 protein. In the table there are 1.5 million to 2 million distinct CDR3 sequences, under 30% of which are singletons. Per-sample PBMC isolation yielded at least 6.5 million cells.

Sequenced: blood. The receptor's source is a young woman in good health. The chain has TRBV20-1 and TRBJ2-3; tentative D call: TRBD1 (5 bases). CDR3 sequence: CSARRTFASTDTQYF. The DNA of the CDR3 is TGCAGTGCTAGAAGGACATTTGCTAGCACAGATACGCAGTATTTT.